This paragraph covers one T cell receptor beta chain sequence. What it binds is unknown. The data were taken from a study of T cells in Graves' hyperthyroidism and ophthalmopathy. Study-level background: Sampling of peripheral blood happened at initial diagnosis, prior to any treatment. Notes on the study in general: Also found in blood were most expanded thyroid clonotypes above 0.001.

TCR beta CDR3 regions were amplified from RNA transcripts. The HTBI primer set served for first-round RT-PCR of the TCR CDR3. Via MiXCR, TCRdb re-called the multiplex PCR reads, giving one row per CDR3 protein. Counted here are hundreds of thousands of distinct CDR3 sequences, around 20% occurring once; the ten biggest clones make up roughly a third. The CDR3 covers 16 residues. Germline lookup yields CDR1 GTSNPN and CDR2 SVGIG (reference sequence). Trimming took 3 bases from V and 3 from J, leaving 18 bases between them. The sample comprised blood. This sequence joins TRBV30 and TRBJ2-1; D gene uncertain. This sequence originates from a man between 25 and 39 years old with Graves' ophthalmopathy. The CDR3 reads CAWSDDSSPHYNEQFF. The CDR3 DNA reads TGTGCCTGGAGCGACGACTCGTCTCCACACTACAATGAGCAGTTCTTC.